This note documents a single TCR beta chain sequence. Its cognate antigen has yet to be identified. A junction end diverges from the germline sequence, so it may reflect a read error. The CDR3 spans 13 residues, from the cysteine through the phenylalanine. Left in the record is the CDR3 DNA by itself, 39 bases read in frame from the first base. CDR1 and CDR2, looked up from the germline V gene (reference sequence), are MNHNY and SVGAGI. The data derive from a study of blood T cells in healthy people across ages (dated by TCRdb to about 2015). With respect to the entire study: Template switching captured roughly one uniquely barcoded TCR beta cDNA molecule per two T cells in model experiments. Donors were grouped into four age groups: young (average 16 years), middle-aged (under 40), aged (about 59) and long-lived (approximately 75). For two donors (one aged 18 to 30 and one aged 80 or older), the study analyzed two additional independent replicas of 1 million unique cDNA reads from the same blood draw. Age-related changes in TCR beta repertoire diversity were measured in the study by deep sequencing normalized with unique cDNA molecular identifiers. To avoid experimental bias, donors of different ages were distributed randomly across sequencing lanes.

The roughly 39 donors, aged about 6 to 100 years, were systemically healthy Caucasian individuals from Russia. About 10 milliliters of peripheral blood were drawn from each donor into EDTA-treated Vacutainer tubes. Ficoll-Paque density-gradient centrifugation was used to isolate PBMCs, with at least 6.5 million per sample. Trizol reagent was used to extract total RNA from PBMCs, with at least 6 micrograms per sample. The percentages of naive CD45RAhigh/CD27high T cells were determined by flow cytometry on a PBMC aliquot from every donor. Library construction relied on 5' RACE. Sequencer: Illumina HiSeq 2500. The second PCR ran for about 7 to 11 cycles and used a J-beta primer mix along with a sample-barcoded 5' primer. A unique molecular identifier was introduced onto each TCR beta cDNA molecule by a template-switch 5' adaptor carrying 12 random nucleotides. Each sample yielded at least 3 million CDR3-containing paired-end reads. All of the RNA was converted into first-strand cDNA using the Mint cDNA synthesis kit, with a TRBC-specific oligonucleotide serving as the primer. All cDNA was treated with uracil-DNA glycosylase and then went through a first 18-cycle PCR with the universal primers M1SS and BC2_uni_R. Per the original workflow: For normalization, 1 million high-quality reads were randomly selected from each sample, with every read carrying a distinct molecular identifier. Instead of being binned into consensus sequences, reads with shared molecular identifiers were discarded. CDR3 identification, clonotype clustering and error correction used MiTCR with a Q25 quality threshold and the strictest error-elimination algorithm. Lower-bound total TCR beta diversity was estimated with a nonparametric unseen species model using Euler transformation. TCRdb took the public reads, trimmed them with fastp at Q25, ran MiXCR for clone calling and kept in-frame beta chains. Under each unique CDR3 protein, matching rows form one entry showing the most common genes and DNA. None of the V and J calls come from the authors' own analysis; TCRdb made them. In all, the sample holds fewer than 2,000,000 distinct CDR3 sequences, and about 32% of those were seen once. The top ten clonotypes cover 11% of the sample.

What the authors observed across the whole study: Conclusive comparison of naive and antigen-experienced compartments was prevented by the profiling of bulk unsorted PBMCs. Observed TCR beta diversity per million T cells fell roughly linearly with age, and a significant reduction was already apparent by age around 36. There was a strong correlation between observed TCR beta diversity and the percentage of naive T cells measured by flow cytometry. Compared with the aged group, the long-lived group had more naive CD4+ T cells, fewer expanded clones and increased TCR diversity, a pattern suggesting age selection. Because donor CMV infection status was unknown, age-related changes in expanded clonotypes were potentially confounded. Estimates of total diversity based on one million sequenced T cells were considered lower bounds and underestimates.

The origin of this receptor is a woman aged 30 to 39 in good health. Sample: blood. Recombination joined TRBV6-6 with TRBJ2-1; TRBD2 could be the D gene, as 5 bases match. The nucleotides are TGTGCCAGCAGCGGAGGCTACTACAATGGGCAGTTCTTC. This yields the protein CASSGGYYNGQFF.